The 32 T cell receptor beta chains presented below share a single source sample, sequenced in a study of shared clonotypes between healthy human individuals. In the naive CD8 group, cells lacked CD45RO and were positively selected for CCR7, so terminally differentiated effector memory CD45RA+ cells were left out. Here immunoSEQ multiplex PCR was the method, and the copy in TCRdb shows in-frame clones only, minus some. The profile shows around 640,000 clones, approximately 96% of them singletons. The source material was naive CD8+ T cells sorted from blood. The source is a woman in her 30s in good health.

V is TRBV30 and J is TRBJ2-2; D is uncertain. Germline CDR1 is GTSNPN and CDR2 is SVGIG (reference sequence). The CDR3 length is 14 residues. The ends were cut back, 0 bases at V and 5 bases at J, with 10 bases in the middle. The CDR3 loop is CAWSVLRETGELFF. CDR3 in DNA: TGTGCCTGGAGTGTACTTAGAGAAACCGGGGAGCTGTTTTTT.

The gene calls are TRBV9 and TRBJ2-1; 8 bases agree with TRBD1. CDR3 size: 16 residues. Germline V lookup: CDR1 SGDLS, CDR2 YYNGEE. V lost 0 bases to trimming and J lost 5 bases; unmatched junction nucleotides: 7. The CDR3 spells CASSVGRQGFDNEQFF. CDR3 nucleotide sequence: TGTGCCAGCAGCGTAGGCCGACAGGGGTTCGACAATGAGCAGTTCTTC. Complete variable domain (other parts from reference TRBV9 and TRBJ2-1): DSGVTQTPKHLITATGQRVTLRCSPRSGDLSVYWYQQSLDQGLQFLIQYYNGEERAKGNILERFSAQQFPDLHSELNLSSLELGDSALYFCASSVGRQGFDNEQFFGPGTRLTVL.

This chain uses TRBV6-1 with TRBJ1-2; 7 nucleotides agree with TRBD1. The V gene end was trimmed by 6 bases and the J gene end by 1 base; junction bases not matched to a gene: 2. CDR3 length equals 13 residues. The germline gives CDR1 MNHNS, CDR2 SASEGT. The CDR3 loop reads CASRGQHNYGYTF. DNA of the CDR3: TGTGCCAGCAGGGGACAGCATAACTATGGCTACACCTTC.

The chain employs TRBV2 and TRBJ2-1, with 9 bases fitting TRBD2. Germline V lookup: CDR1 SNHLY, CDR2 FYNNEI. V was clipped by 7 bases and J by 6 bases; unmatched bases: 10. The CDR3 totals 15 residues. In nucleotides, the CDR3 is TGTGCCAGCACGTTAGCGGGAGAAGGGGTCAATGAGCAGTTCTTC. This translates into CASTLAGEGVNEQFF.

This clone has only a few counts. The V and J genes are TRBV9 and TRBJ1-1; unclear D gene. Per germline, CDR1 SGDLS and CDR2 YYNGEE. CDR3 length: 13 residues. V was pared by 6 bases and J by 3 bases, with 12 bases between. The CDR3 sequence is CASNRPGYTEAFF. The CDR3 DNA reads TGTGCCAGCAATCGGCCGGGGTACACTGAAGCTTTCTTT.

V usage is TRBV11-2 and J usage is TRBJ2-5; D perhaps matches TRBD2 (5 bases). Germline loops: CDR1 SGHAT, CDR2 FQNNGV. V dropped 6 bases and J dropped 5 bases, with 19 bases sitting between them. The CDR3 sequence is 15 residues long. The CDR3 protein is CASSFGLRRSETQYF. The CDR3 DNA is TGTGCCAGCAGTTTCGGGCTCCGGAGGTCGGAGACCCAGTACTTC.

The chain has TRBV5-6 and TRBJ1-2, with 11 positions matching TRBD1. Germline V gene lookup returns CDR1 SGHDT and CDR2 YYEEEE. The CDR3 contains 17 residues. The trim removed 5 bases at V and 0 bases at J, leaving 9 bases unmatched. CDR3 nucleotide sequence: TGTGCCAGCAGGCGGGACAGGGGGGTAATCCCTAACTATGGCTACACCTTC. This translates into CASRRDRGVIPNYGYTF.

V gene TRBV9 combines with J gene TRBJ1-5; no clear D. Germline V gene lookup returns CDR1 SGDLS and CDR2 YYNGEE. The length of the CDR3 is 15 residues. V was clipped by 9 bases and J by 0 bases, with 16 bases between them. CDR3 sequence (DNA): TGTGCCAAGTACGGGCGGAACTATAGCAATCAGCCCCAGCATTTT. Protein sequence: CAKYGRNYSNQPQHF.

The CDR3 spells CASSYQLAGEYNEQFF. In DNA, the CDR3 is TGTGCCAGCAGTTACCAACTAGCGGGAGAGTACAATGAGCAGTTCTTC. V and J are TRBV5-6 and TRBJ2-1, with TRBD2 identical over 11 bases. CDR1 and CDR2 (germline): SGHDT, YYEEEE. J gave up 4 bases and V 5 bases, and 8 bases lay outside the gene matches. This CDR3 has 16 amino acids.

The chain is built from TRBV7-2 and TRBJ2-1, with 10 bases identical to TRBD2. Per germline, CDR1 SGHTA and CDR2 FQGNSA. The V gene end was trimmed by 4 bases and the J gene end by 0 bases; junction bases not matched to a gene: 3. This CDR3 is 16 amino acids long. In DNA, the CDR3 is TGTGCCAGCAGCTCCTGGACTAGCGGCTCCTACAATGAGCAGTTCTTC. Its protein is CASSSWTSGSYNEQFF. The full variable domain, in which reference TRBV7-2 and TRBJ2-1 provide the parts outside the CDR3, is GAGVSQSPSNKVTEKGKDVELRCDPISGHTALYWYRQSLGQGLEFLIYFQGNSAPDKSGLPSDRFSAERTGGSVSTLTIQRTQQEDSAVYLCASSSWTSGSYNEQFFGPGTRLTVL.

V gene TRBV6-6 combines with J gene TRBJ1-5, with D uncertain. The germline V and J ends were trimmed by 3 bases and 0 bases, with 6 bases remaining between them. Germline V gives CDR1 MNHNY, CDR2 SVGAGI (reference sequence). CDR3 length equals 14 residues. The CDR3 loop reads CASSYVDSNQPQHF. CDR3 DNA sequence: TGTGCCAGCAGTTATGTGGATAGCAATCAGCCCCAGCATTTT.

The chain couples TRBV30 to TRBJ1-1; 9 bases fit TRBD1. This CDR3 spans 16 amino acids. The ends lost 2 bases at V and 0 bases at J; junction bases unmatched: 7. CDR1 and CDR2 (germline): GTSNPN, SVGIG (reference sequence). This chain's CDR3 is CAWSSSTGGVNTEAFF. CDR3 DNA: TGTGCCTGGAGTTCCTCAACAGGGGGCGTGAACACTGAAGCTTTCTTT.

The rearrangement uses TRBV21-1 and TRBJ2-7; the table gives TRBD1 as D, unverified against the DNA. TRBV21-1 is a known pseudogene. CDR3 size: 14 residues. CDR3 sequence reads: CASSRGTGIYEQYF. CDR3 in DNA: TGTGCCAGCAGCAGGGGGACAGGGATCTACGAGCAGTACTTC.

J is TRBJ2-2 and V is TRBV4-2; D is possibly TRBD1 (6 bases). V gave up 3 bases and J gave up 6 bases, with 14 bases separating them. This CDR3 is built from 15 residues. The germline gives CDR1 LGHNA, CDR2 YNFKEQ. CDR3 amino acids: CASSQLAGASGELFF. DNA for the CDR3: TGTGCCAGCAGCCAGTTGGCAGGGGCTTCCGGGGAGCTGTTTTTT.

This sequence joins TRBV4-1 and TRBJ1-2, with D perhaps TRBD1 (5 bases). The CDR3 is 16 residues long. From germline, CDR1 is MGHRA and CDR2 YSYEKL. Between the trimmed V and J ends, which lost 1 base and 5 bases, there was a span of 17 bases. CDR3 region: CASSQGIRDSGYGYTF. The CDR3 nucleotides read TGCGCCAGCAGCCAAGGTATCAGGGACTCTGGTTATGGCTACACCTTC.

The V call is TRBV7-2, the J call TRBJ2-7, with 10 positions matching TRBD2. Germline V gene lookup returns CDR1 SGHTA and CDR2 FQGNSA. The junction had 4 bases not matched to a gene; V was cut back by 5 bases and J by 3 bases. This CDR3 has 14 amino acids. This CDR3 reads CASSIWTSGYEQYF. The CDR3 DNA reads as TGTGCCAGCAGCATATGGACTAGCGGCTACGAGCAGTACTTC.

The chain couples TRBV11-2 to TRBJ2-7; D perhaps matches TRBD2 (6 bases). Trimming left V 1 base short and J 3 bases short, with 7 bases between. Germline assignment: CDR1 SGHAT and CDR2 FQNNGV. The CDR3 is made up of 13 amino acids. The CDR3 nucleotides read TGTGCCAGCAGCTTAGTGCGGGGCTACGAGCAGTACTTC. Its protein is CASSLVRGYEQYF.

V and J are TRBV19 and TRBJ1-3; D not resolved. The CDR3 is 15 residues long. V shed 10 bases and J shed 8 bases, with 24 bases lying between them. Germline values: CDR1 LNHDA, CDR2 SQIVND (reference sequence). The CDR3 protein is CATLGGFGTGDTIYF. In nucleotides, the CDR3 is TGTGCCACCCTGGGAGGTTTCGGTACTGGGGACACCATATATTTT.

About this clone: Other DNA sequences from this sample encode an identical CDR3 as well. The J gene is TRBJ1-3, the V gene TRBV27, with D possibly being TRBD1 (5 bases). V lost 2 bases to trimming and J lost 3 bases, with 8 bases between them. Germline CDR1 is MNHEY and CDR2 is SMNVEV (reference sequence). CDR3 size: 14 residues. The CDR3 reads CASSLGGVGNTIYF. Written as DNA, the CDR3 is TGTGCCAGCAGTTTAGGAGGGGTTGGAAACACCATATATTTT.

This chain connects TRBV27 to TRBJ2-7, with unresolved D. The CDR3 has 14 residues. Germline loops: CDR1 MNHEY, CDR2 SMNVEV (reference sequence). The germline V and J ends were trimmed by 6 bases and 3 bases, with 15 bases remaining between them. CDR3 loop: CASSLRGPLYEQYF. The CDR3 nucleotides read TGTGCCAGCAGCCTTAGAGGCCCCCTCTACGAGCAGTACTTC.

The DNA of the CDR3 is TGTGCCAGTAGTATGACTAGCGGGAGCAATGAGCAGTACTTC. Protein sequence: CASSMTSGSNEQYF. The chain has TRBV19 and TRBJ2-7; 12 nucleotides match TRBD2. V lost 3 bases, J lost 7 bases, and 4 bases stayed unmatched. CDR3 length: 14 amino acids. Germline V gene lookup returns CDR1 LNHDA and CDR2 SQIVND (reference sequence). Filled out from reference TRBV19 and TRBJ2-7, the complete variable domain reads DGGITQSPKYLFRKEGQNVTLSCEQNLNHDAMYWYRQDPGQGLRLIYYSQIVNDFQKGDIAEGYSVSREKKESFPLTVTSAQKNPTAFYLCASSMTSGSNEQYFGPGTRLTVT.

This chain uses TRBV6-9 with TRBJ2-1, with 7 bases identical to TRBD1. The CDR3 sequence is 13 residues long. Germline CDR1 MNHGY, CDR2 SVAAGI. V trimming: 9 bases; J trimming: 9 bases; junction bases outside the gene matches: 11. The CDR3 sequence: CASTTGVGCEQFF. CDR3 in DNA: TGTGCCAGTACTACAGGGGTAGGGTGTGAGCAGTTCTTC.

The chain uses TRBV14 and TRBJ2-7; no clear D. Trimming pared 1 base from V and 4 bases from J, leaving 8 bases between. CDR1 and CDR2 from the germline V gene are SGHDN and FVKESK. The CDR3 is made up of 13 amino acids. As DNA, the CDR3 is TGTGCCAGCAGCCAAGGGTTCGGGTACGAGCAGTACTTC. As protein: CASSQGFGYEQYF. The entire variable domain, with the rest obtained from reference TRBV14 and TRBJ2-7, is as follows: EAGVTQFPSHSVIEKGQTVTLRCDPISGHDNLYWYRRVMGKEIKFLLHFVKESKQDESGMPNNRFLAERTGGTYSTLKVQPAELEDSGVYFCASSQGFGYEQYFGPGTRLTVT.

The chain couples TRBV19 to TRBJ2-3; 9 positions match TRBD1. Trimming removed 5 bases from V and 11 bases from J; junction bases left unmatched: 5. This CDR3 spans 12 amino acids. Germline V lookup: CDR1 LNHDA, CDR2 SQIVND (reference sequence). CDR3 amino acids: CASSGTGPVQYF. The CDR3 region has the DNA TGTGCCAGTAGTGGGACAGGGCCGGTGCAGTATTTT.

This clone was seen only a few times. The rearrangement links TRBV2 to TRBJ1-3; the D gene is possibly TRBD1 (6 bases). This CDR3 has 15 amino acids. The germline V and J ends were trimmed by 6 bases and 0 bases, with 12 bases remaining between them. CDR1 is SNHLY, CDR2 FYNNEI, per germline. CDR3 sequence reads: CASRAGDGSGNTIYF. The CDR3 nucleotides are TGTGCCAGCAGGGCAGGGGACGGCTCTGGAAACACCATATATTTT.

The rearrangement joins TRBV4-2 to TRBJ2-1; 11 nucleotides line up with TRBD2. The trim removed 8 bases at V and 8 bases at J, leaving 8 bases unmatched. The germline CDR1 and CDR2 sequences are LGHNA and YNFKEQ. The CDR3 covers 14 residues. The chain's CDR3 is CASGIAGGPYEQFF. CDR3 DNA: TGTGCCAGCGGAATAGCGGGAGGGCCTTATGAGCAGTTCTTC.

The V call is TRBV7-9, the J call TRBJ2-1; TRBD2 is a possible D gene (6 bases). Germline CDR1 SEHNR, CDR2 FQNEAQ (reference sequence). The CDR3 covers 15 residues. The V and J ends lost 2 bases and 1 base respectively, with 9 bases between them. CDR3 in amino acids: CASSLPGVSYNEQFF. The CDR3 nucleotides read TGTGCCAGCAGCTTACCGGGAGTGTCCTACAATGAGCAGTTCTTC.

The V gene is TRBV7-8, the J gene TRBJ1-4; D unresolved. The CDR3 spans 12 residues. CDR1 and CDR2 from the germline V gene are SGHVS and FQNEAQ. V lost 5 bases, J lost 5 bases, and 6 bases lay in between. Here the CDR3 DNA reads TGTGCCAGCAGCACCCTGAATGAAAAACTGTTTTTT. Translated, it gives CASSTLNEKLFF.

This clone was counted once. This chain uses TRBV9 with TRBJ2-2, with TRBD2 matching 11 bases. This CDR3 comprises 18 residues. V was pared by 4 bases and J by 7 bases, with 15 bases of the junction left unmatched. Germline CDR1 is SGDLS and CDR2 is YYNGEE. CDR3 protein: CASSPRTIAGGRFGELFF. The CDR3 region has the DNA TGTGCCAGCAGCCCCCGAACTATAGCGGGAGGGCGTTTCGGGGAGCTGTTTTTT.

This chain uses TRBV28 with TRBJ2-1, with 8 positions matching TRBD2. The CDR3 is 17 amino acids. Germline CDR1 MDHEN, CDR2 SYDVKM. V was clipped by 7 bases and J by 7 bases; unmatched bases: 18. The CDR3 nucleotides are TGTGCCAGCATGGACCCCCTGATGGCGGGAGGTAAGAATGAGCAGTTCTTC. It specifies CASMDPLMAGGKNEQFF. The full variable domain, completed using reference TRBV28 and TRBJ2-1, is DVKVTQSSRYLVKRTGEKVFLECVQDMDHENMFWYRQDPGLGLRLIYFSYDVKMKEKGDIPEGYSVSREKKERFSLILESASTNQTSMYLCASMDPLMAGGKNEQFFGPGTRLTVL.

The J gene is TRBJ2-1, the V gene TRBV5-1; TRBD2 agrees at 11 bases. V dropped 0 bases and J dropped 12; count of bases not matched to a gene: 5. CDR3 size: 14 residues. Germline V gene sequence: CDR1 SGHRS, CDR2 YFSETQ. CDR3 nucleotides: TGCGCCAGCAGCTTGGAACTAGCGGGAGCATTGCAGTTCTTC. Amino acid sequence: CASSLELAGALQFF.

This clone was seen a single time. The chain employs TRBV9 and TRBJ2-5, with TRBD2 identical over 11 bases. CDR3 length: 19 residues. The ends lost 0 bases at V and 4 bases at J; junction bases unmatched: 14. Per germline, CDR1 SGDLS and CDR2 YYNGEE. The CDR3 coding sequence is TGTGCCAGCAGCGTAGAAGGTCTAGCGGGAGGTCCCGGTCCAGAGACCCAGTACTTC. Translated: CASSVEGLAGGPGPETQYF.